A single sample is the source of the 2 T cell receptor beta chains below, sequenced in a study of T cell changes during pregnancy in multiple sclerosis. Produced via immunoSEQ multiplex PCR; TCRdb's table is partial and in-frame only. The sample gives 67,000 or so clones, 85% to 95% of which show up once; approximately 3% is in the top ten. Material: CD8+ T cells from peripheral blood mononuclear cells, obtained in the third trimester of pregnancy. All receptors derive from a female donor in good health, enrolled as a control in a pregnancy study.

The chain is built from TRBV27 and TRBJ1-1; D is unresolved. V was clipped by 6 bases and J by 0 bases, with 8 bases between them. The germline V gene encodes CDR1 MNHEY and CDR2 SMNVEV (reference sequence). The CDR3 length is 13 residues. CDR3 loop: CASRYTLNTEAFF. For the CDR3, the DNA is TGTGCCAGCAGATATACACTGAACACTGAAGCTTTCTTT.

This chain connects TRBV6-1 to TRBJ1-5; 8 bases agree with TRBD1. V was pared by 2 bases and J by 2 bases, with 11 bases of the junction left unmatched. This CDR3 contains 18 residues. The V gene's germline CDR1 is MNHNS and CDR2 SASEGT. CDR3 amino acids: CASSEFVPGGAGNQPQHF. CDR3 nucleotides: TGTGCCAGCAGTGAATTCGTCCCAGGGGGCGCGGGCAATCAGCCCCAGCATTTT.